This paragraph covers one T cell receptor (beta chain) sequence. The data stem from a study of blood T cell repertoires in COVID-19. About the research overall: Donors in the United States, Italy and Spain gave samples during acute or convalescent COVID-19.

The table came from immunoSEQ multiplex PCR; TCRdb's copy has only in-frame clones and leaves some out. Of around 300,000 clones listed, over 75% are singletons. This CDR3 has 14 residues. V shed 4 bases and J 7 bases; nucleotides not matched to a gene: 10. Germline values: CDR1 SGHAT, CDR2 FQNNGV. The source is a man aged 18 to 30 with active or convalescent COVID-19. This rearrangement joins TRBV11-2 to TRBJ2-7; TRBD1 matches 7 bases. The source material was peripheral blood. The CDR3 loop is CASSSSGGRGEQYF. CDR3 coding DNA: TGTGCCAGCAGCTCCTCAGGGGGAAGGGGAGAGCAGTACTTC.